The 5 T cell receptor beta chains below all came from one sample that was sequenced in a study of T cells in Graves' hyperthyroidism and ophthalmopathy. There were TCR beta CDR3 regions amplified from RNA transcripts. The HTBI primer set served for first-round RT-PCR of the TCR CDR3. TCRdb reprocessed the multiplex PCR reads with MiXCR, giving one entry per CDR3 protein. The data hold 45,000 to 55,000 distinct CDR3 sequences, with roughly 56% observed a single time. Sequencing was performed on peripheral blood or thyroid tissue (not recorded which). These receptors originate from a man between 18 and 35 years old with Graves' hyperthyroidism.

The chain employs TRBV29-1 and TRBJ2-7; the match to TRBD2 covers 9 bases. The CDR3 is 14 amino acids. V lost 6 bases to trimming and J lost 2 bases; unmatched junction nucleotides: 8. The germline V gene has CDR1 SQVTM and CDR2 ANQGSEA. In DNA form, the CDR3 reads TGCAGCGTGAGGCCCGGGACTAGCCCCTACGAGCAGTACTTC. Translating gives CSVRPGTSPYEQYF.

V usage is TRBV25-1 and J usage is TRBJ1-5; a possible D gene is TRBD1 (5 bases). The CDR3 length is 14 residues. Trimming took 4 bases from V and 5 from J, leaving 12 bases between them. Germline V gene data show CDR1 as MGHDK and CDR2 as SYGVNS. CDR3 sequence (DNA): TGTGCCAGCAGTGGGGGACGGACGTATCAGCCCCAGCATTTT. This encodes CASSGGRTYQPQHF.

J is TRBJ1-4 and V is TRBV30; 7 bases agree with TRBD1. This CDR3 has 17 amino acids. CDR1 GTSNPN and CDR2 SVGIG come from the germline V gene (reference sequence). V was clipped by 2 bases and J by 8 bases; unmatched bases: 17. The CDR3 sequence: CAWSRQGEAKAREKLFF. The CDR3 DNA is TGTGCCTGGAGTAGGCAGGGGGAAGCGAAAGCAAGGGAAAAACTGTTTTTT.

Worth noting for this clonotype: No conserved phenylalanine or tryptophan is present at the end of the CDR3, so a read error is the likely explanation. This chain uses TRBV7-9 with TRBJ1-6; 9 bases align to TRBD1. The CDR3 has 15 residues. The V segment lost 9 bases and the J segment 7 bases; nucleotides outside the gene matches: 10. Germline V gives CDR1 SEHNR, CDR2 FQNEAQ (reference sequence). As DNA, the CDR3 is TGTGCCAGTACCAGGGACAGGGAAAGGAATTCACCCCTCCACCTT. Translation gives CASTRDRERNSPLHL.

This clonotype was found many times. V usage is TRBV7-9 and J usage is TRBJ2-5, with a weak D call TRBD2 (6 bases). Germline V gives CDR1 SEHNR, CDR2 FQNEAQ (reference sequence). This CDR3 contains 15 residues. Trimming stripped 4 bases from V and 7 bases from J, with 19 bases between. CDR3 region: CASSWSGGTAGTQYF. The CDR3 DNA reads TGTGCCAGCAGCTGGTCCGGAGGGACCGCCGGGACCCAGTACTTC.